These T cell receptor beta chains were read from a single sample in a study of cytomegalovirus exposure and HLA in healthy donors. The assay was immunoSEQ multiplex PCR, and TCRdb's table has in-frame clones only and misses some. This table holds roughly 130,000 clones, roughly 90% found once. The sequenced sample was PBMCs. These receptors were collected from a young man in good health and CMV-seronegative. Both conserved end residues are part of each CDR3. A D gene is named only where the DNA matches it firmly. Clone sizes are given selectively: once, few, many, or a class where the clone is expanded.

TRBJ1-5	TRBV2	.	TRBD1	CASSAYIDGQGAQHF	TGTGCCAGCAGTGCCTACATTGACGGACAGGGTGCCCAGCATTTT
TRBJ2-1	TRBV9	.	.	CASSVRGGVDEQFF	TGTGCCAGCAGCGTCCGAGGGGGAGTAGACGAGCAGTTCTTC
TRBJ2-5	TRBV9	.	TRBD1	CASSAPDLDRAYQETQYF	TGTGCCAGCAGCGCCCCCGATTTGGACAGGGCGTACCAAGAGACCCAGTACTTC
TRBJ2-1	TRBV19	.	TRBD2	CASSKSGSRGNEQFF	TGTGCCAGTAGTAAGAGCGGGAGTCGGGGCAATGAGCAGTTCTTC
TRBJ2-1	TRBV5-1	.	.	CASSSSQTGRDEQFF	TGCGCCAGCAGCTCCAGTCAAACAGGGCGGGATGAGCAGTTCTTC
TRBJ2-7	TRBV19	.	TRBD1	CASTDGQGNYEQYF	TGTGCCAGTACCGATGGACAGGGTAACTACGAGCAGTACTTC
TRBJ2-2	TRBV28	.	TRBD2	CASSGSGSIGTGELFF	TGTGCCAGCAGTGGTAGCGGGAGTATCGGCACCGGGGAGCTGTTTTTT
TRBJ2-7	TRBV6-1	.	TRBD1	CASSEETGGYYEQYF	TGTGCCAGCAGTGAAGAGACAGGGGGTTACTACGAGCAGTACTTC
TRBJ1-6	TRBV7-9	.	.	CASSTTVAGSPLHF	TGTGCCAGCAGCACAACAGTGGCAGGCTCACCCCTCCACTTT
TRBJ1-2	TRBV4-3	.	.	CASSQIGGGVRDGYTF	TGCGCCAGCAGCCAAATCGGGGGGGGCGTTAGAGATGGCTACACCTTC
TRBJ2-7	TRBV7-9	few	.	CASSLGRLQGVDEQYF	TGTGCCAGCAGCTTAGGGAGGTTACAGGGTGTTGACGAGCAGTACTTC
TRBJ2-1	TRBV5-4	.	TRBD2	CASSLLAGGHNEQFF	TGTGCCAGCAGCTTACTAGCGGGAGGCCACAATGAGCAGTTCTTC
TRBJ2-2	TRBV6-5	.	.	CANPKTTHNTGELFF	TGTGCCAACCCCAAGACAACACACAACACCGGGGAGCTGTTTTTT
TRBJ2-7	TRBV11-2	.	.	CASSILSRVILKGIEQYF	TGTGCCAGCAGCATTTTAAGTAGGGTCATACTAAAGGGGATCGAGCAGTACTTC
TRBJ1-2	TRBV6-5	.	.	CASSSRQFYGYTF	TGTGCCAGCAGTTCTCGACAGTTCTATGGCTACACCTTC
TRBJ1-6	TRBV7-2	.	TRBD1	CASSFDRGNSPLHF	TGTGCCAGCAGCTTCGACAGGGGCAATTCACCCCTCCACTTT
TRBJ2-7	TRBV9	.	TRBD2	CASSPSGLAGYEQYF	TGTGCCAGCAGCCCCTCCGGACTAGCGGGTTACGAGCAGTACTTC
TRBJ2-2	TRBV29-1	once	.	CSAAGPTGELFF	TGCAGCGCGGCGGGCCCCACCGGGGAGCTGTTTTTT
TRBJ2-2	TRBV9	.	.	CASSAKQHNTGELFF	TGTGCCAGCAGCGCCAAACAACACAACACCGGGGAGCTGTTTTTT
TRBJ2-7	TRBV11-2	.	.	CASSLDEREQYF	TGTGCCAGCAGCTTAGACGAGCGCGAGCAGTACTTC
TRBJ2-2	TRBV5-4	.	.	CASSLRSSVGTGELFF	TGTGCCAGCAGCTTGAGGAGTTCAGTAGGCACCGGGGAGCTGTTTTTT
TRBJ2-3	TRBV11-2	.	TRBD1	CASSYPGTGTIDTQYF	TGTGCCAGCAGCTACCCCGGGACAGGGACAATAGATACGCAGTATTTT
TRBJ2-2	TRBV28	.	.	CASSPGGPGELFF	TGTGCCAGCAGCCCCGGGGGGCCCGGGGAGCTGTTTTTT
TRBJ2-7	TRBV27	.	TRBD2	CASSSGTSYHEQYF	TGTGCCAGCAGTTCTGGGACTAGTTATCACGAGCAGTACTTC
TRBJ1-1	TRBV18	few	.	CASSEGNTEAFF	TGTGCCAGCTCCGAGGGGAACACTGAAGCTTTCTTT